This T cell receptor beta chain comes out of a study of T cell repertoires in cytomegalovirus infection. V was pared by 0 bases and J by 4 bases, with 4 bases of the junction left unmatched. The CDR3 length is 15 residues. Germline CDR1 MNHNS, CDR2 SASEGT. The table lists this clonotype with many counts. From the reads, TCRdb called clonotypes with MiXCR, one entry per CDR3 protein. The profile shows about 250,000 distinct CDR3 sequences, approximately 15% of them singletons. The receptor comes from a human donor in good health (CMV status not recorded). Some clones in this sample may be carry-over from other donors' samples. Sequencing was performed on CD8+ T cells from PBMCs. The genes are TRBV6-1 and TRBJ2-5, with TRBD2 matching over 8 bases. CDR3: CASSEARTSPETQYF. The CDR3 DNA reads TGTGCCAGCAGTGAAGCTCGGACTAGCCCAGAGACCCAGTACTTC.